One and the same sample provided the 19 T cell receptor beta chains below, sequenced in a study of T cells in women clearing cervical HPV infection. TCRdb keeps only in-frame clones here, not all; method: immunoSEQ multiplex PCR. The listing contains 20,000 to 30,000 clones. Sequenced material: blood buffy coat. The source is a woman between 18 and 70 years old with a cervical HPV16 infection that either progressed to CIN3+ or cleared (not recorded which).

Comment on this clone: The DNA ends 3 residues before the CDR3 does, and the rest of the CDR3 is filled in from the germline J gene. The chain has TRBV7-9 and TRBJ2-5; the match to TRBD2 covers 10 bases. Germline V gene sequence: CDR1 SEHNR, CDR2 FQNEAQ (reference sequence). V trimming: 10 bases; J trimming: 1 base; junction bases outside the gene matches: 6. This CDR3 has 14 residues. The CDR3 sequence: CATQRGGSQETQYF. CDR3 bases read: TGTGCCACGCAGCGGGGGGGCAGCCAAGAGACC.

With regard to this clone: The read ends 3 residues before the CDR3 terminus; that terminus is restored from the germline J gene. The chain carries TRBV6-1 and TRBJ2-1; D call uncertain. V lost 7 bases and J 8 bases, leaving 9 bases between the germline ends. The CDR3 extends over 11 amino acids. Germline V gene lookup returns CDR1 MNHNS and CDR2 SASEGT. The covered CDR3 bases are TGTGCCAGCACTGACAAATATGAG. Translating gives CASTDKYE. The entire CDR3 protein is CASTDKYEQFF.

Details on this clone: The read gets to within 3 residues of the CDR3 end, and the germline J gene fills in the rest. The genes are TRBV19 and TRBJ2-1, with TRBD1 matching over 9 bases. The CDR3 is 16 amino acids. Germline-derived CDR1 and CDR2 are LNHDA and SQIVND (reference sequence). The V and J ends lost 2 bases and 6 bases, in that order; junction bases with no gene match: 8. CDR3 DNA, as far as it was read: TGTGCCAGTAGTATAACTACAGGGGGCAGGGTCAATGAG. Translated: CASSITTGGRVNE. From start to end, the CDR3 is CASSITTGGRVNEQFF.

Of note for this clone: The read halts 3 residues ahead of the CDR3 end, with the missing end drawn from the germline J gene. The rearrangement uses TRBV29-1 and TRBJ2-3, with 9 bases aligning to TRBD1. Germline lookup yields CDR1 SQVTM and CDR2 ANQGSEA. There are 14 residues in the CDR3. CDR3 residues: CSLKNTGGSQPQYF. CDR3 DNA (partial): TGCAGCTTAAAAAATACAGGGGGCAGCCAGCCG.

Regarding this clone: The CDR3 goes on 3 residues after the read ends, and that part is filled in from the germline J gene. The V and J genes are TRBV20-1 and TRBJ2-1, with 8 bases aligning to TRBD2. The CDR3 is 16 amino acids. Losses at the gene ends were 1 base for V and 0 bases for J; bases not matched to a gene: 5. CDR1 DFQATT and CDR2 SNEGSKA come from the germline V gene (reference sequence). CDR3 sequence: CSARGERESSYNEQFF. The sequenced part of the CDR3 DNA is TGCAGTGCTAGAGGGGAGCGGGAGAGCTCCTACAATGAG.

Worth noting for this clone: The read terminates 3 residues before the CDR3 end, so the remaining end is supplied by the germline J gene. The rearrangement uses TRBV2 and TRBJ1-2; 8 nucleotides line up with TRBD1. The CDR3 is 11 amino acids. The germline CDR1 and CDR2 sequences are SNHLY and FYNNEI. CDR3 bases read: TGTGCCAGCGGACAGGGCAAAGGC. Its protein is CASGQGKG. The full CDR3 sequence reads CASGQGKGYTF.

A word on this clone: The sequence runs out 3 residues before the end of the CDR3; the remainder is reconstructed from the germline J gene. The chain uses TRBV18 and TRBJ1-4, with 9 bases matching TRBD1. This CDR3 comprises 14 residues. Germline lookup yields CDR1 KGHSH and CDR2 LQKENI. The covered CDR3 bases are TGTGCCAGCTCAACTACAGGGGGCCGGTCACCA. It translates to CASSTTGGRSP. The whole CDR3 is CASSTTGGRSPLFF.

Comment on this clone: The CDR3 end falls 3 residues outside the read, so it is completed with the germline J gene. The chain joins TRBV10-3 to TRBJ1-1; possibly TRBD1 for D (5 bases). The ends were cut back, 0 bases at V and 6 bases at J, with 11 bases in the middle. CDR1 ENHRY and CDR2 SYGVKD come from the germline V gene. The CDR3 sequence is 14 residues long. This CDR3 is CAISESVKGPEAFF. CDR3 bases read: TGTGCCATCAGTGAGTCGGTCAAGGGGCCTGAA.

With respect to this clone: The read comes to an end 3 residues before the CDR3 does, leaving the germline J gene to fill in the end. The V and J genes are TRBV6-2 or TRBV6-3 and TRBJ2-7; D remains ambiguous. V was pared by 0 bases and J by 1 base, with 7 bases between. Per germline, CDR1 MNHEY and CDR2 SVGEGT. The length of the CDR3 is 14 residues. The part of the CDR3 DNA that was read is TGTGCCAGCAGTTACTCAGGGTATTCCTACGAG. This encodes CASSYSGYSYE. The CDR3 in its entirety is CASSYSGYSYEQYF.

On this clone: The read ends 3 residues early relative to the CDR3; the germline J gene fills the gap. V gene TRBV6-1 combines with J gene TRBJ2-3; tentatively, D is TRBD2 (6 bases). The CDR3 loop spans 16 amino acids. Trimming removed 0 bases at V and 0 bases at J, with 10 bases between. From germline, CDR1 is MNHNS and CDR2 SASEGT. The covered CDR3 bases are TGTGCCAGCAGTGAAGCGGGCGGGGCTAGCACAGATACG. This sequence encodes CASSEAGGASTDT. The whole CDR3 region reads CASSEAGGASTDTQYF.

As regards this clone: The read ends 3 residues shy of where the CDR3 ends; the end is completed using the germline J gene. The chain joins TRBV11-2 to TRBJ2-3, with D tentatively TRBD2 (5 bases). Germline assignment: CDR1 SGHAT and CDR2 FQNNGV. The CDR3 runs 15 residues. V lost 3 bases, J lost 0 bases, and 10 bases lay in between. CDR3 loop: CASSFTGSSTDTQYF. The CDR3 bases that were read are TGTGCCAGCAGCTTTACGGGGTCTAGCACAGATACG.

Details on this clone: The read finishes 3 residues shy of the CDR3 end, and the germline J gene is used to complete it. This rearrangement joins TRBV20-1 to TRBJ2-1; 10 nucleotides match TRBD2. Germline CDR1 DFQATT, CDR2 SNEGSKA (reference sequence). The CDR3 length is 15 residues. V was pared by 6 bases and J by 8 bases, with 13 bases of the junction left unmatched. The CDR3 sequence: CSAPAVLAGFDEQFF. The CDR3 DNA, read in part, is TGCAGTGCACCGGCGGTACTAGCGGGATTCGATGAG.

Details on this clone: The sequenced fragment ends 3 residues before the CDR3 boundary, so the rest is inferred from the germline J gene. The chain couples TRBV5-1 to TRBJ1-3, with D perhaps matching TRBD1 (6 bases). Germline V gene lookup returns CDR1 SGHRS and CDR2 YFSETQ. Trimming left V 4 bases short and J 0 bases short, with 14 bases between. The CDR3 totals 16 residues. CDR3: CASSPSGDNSGNTIYF. The covered CDR3 bases are TGCGCCAGCAGCCCGTCAGGGGACAACTCTGGAAACACC.

On this clone: The CDR3 end falls 3 residues outside the read, so it is completed with the germline J gene. The chain couples TRBV4-2 to TRBJ1-1; D might be TRBD1 (5 bases). The germline CDR1 and CDR2 sequences are LGHNA and YNFKEQ. The V end lost 2 bases, the J end lost 2 bases, and 9 bases lay between the germline ends. The CDR3 runs 14 residues. The CDR3 bases that were read are TGTGCCAGCAGCCAACCGACAGATAACACTGAA. Translation: CASSQPTDNTE. The full CDR3 is CASSQPTDNTEAFF.

Notes on this clone: The CDR3 end falls 3 residues outside the read, so it is completed with the germline J gene. The chain couples TRBV7-6 to TRBJ2-7; 10 bases are shared with TRBD1. V dropped 5 bases and J dropped 4; count of bases not matched to a gene: 5. CDR1 and CDR2 from the germline V gene are SGHVS and FNYEAQ. CDR3 length equals 14 residues. CDR3 DNA, as far as it was read: TGTGCCAGCAGCGCTCGGACAGGGGGTTACGAG. Amino acid sequence: CASSARTGGYE. The complete CDR3 protein is CASSARTGGYEQYF.

As regards this clone: The sequence runs out 3 residues before the end of the CDR3; the remainder is reconstructed from the germline J gene. The V and J genes are TRBV13 and TRBJ2-1, with 7 bases matching TRBD2. The CDR3 covers 15 residues. V shed 6 bases and J 0 bases; nucleotides not matched to a gene: 5. Germline V gives CDR1 PRHDT, CDR2 FYEKMQ (reference sequence). CDR3 DNA (partial): TGTGCCAGCAGTAAGCTAGCGGACTCCTACAATGAG. Translating it yields CASSKLADSYNE. The CDR3, in full, reads CASSKLADSYNEQFF. Based on the CDR3 plus reference TRBV13 and TRBJ2-1, the full variable domain is AAGVIQSPRHLIKEKRETATLKCYPIPRHDTVYWYQQGPGQDPQFLISFYEKMQSDKGSIPDRFSAQQFSDYHSELNMSSLELGDSALYFCASSKLADSYNEQFFGPGTRLTVL.

The CDR3 bases that were read are TGTGCCAGCTCACCAGTACAGGGTAGAGAA. Its translation is CASSPVQGRE. The complete CDR3 sequence is CASSPVQGREAFF. V is TRBV18 and J is TRBJ1-1; TRBD1 might be the D (6 bases). Read sequence stops 3 residues before the CDR3 end, and the germline J gene provides the missing end. The V gene's germline CDR1 is KGHSH and CDR2 LQKENI. The CDR3 contains 13 residues.

In the case of this clone: From the germline J gene comes the end of the CDR3, since the read stops 3 residues before it. The chain uses TRBV11-2 and TRBJ2-3; D not certain. This CDR3 is 12 amino acids long. Germline V CDR1 and CDR2: SGHAT, FQNNGV. CDR3 loop: CASSLRQETQYF. CDR3 bases read: TGTGCCAGCAGCTTAAGGCAAGAGACG.

A note on this clone: The DNA ends 3 residues before the CDR3 does, and the rest of the CDR3 is filled in from the germline J gene. The gene calls are TRBV7-6 and TRBJ2-3; D not resolved. This CDR3 comprises 17 residues. The V end was cut by 5 bases, the J end by 0 bases, with 18 bases between. Germline lookup yields CDR1 SGHVS and CDR2 FNYEAQ. CDR3 sequence: CASSQPRSVASTDTQYF. The CDR3 DNA, read in part, is TGTGCCAGCAGCCAGCCACGCAGCGTTGCTAGCACAGATACG.